This T cell receptor (beta chain) stems from a study of T-cell memory formation after mild COVID-19. TCRdb analysed the 5' RACE reads with MiXCR anew, one entry per CDR3 protein. Of roughly 80,000 distinct CDR3 sequences in the sample, around 27% were seen once. V lost 5 bases and J lost 4, with 11 bases in between. Germline lookup yields CDR1 MDHEN and CDR2 SYDVKM. The CDR3 is 13 residues long. This receptor was obtained from a man aged 18 to 35 who had mild COVID-19 (a few samples of this study predate the infection). Cell type and time point are not known. Sequences were obtained from PBMCs or a T cell subset sorted from them (not recorded which). J is TRBJ1-2 and V is TRBV28; no clear D. For the CDR3, the DNA is TGTGCCAGCAGTACCTCTCAGCGCTATGGCTACACCTTC. Protein: CASSTSQRYGYTF.